This T cell receptor (beta chain) was identified in a study of T cell changes during pregnancy in multiple sclerosis. As for this clone: At one of its ends the junction is not consistent with the germline gene, which may arise from a read error.

Assay used: immunoSEQ multiplex PCR; TCRdb lists only in-frame clones, some missing. Of around 100,000 clones detected, approximately 90% appear once; the ten largest clones hold 3% to 3.5%. CDR1 and CDR2 (germline): SSHAT, FNYEAQ (reference sequence). The CDR3 runs 14 residues. The chain recombines TRBV7-7 with TRBJ2-5; D possibly corresponds to TRBD2 (5 bases). This sequence originates from a female donor with multiple sclerosis, enrolled in a pregnancy study. The specimen comprised peripheral blood, sampled after pregnancy. CDR3 loop: CASSNGETGETQYF. The DNA of the CDR3 is TGTGCTAGCAGCAACGGGGAGACGGGAGAGACCCAGTACTTC.